Listed below are T cell receptor beta chains from one sample, sequenced in a study of human T cells and chemical hapten exposure. TCRdb passed the 5' RACE reads through MiXCR, listing each CDR3 protein once. This sample carries under 150,000 distinct CDR3 sequences, 15% to 20% of them seen once, and the ten largest clones take roughly 2.8%. These receptors all come from a human donor in good health. CDR3s include the opening cysteine and the closing phenylalanine or tryptophan. The D gene is left open where the match is weak. Clone size appears in some rows only: once, few, many, or a class for an expanded clone.

j_call v_call clone_size d_call cdr3_length cdr3_nt cdr3_aa
TRBJ2-3 TRBV30 few - 13 TGTGCCTGGAGTGTAGGTATTCCAGATACGCAGTATTTT CAWSVGIPDTQYF
TRBJ2-7 TRBV30 - - 12 TGTGCCTGGAGAAGGGGTTCCTACGAGCAGTACTTC CAWRRGSYEQYF
TRBJ1-3 TRBV3-1 few - 15 TGTGCCAGCAGCCAAGTGGTCGTCTCTGGAAACACCATATATTTT CASSQVVVSGNTIYF
TRBJ2-3 TRBV3-1 - TRBD2 15 TGTGCCAGCAGCCAAGGGGAGGGGAGCGCAGATACGCAGTATTTT CASSQGEGSADTQYF
TRBJ2-1 TRBV29-1 - TRBD2 13 TGCAGCGTTGAAGGAGTAGCGGGCAATGAGCAGTTCTTC CSVEGVAGNEQFF
TRBJ1-2 TRBV28 few - 13 TGTGCCAGCAGTTTTTTGGGGAGTGGCGGCTACACCTTC CASSFLGSGGYTF
TRBJ2-1 TRBV5-6 few - 12 TGTGCCAGCAGCTTATCCTACAATGAGCAGTTCTTC CASSLSYNEQFF
TRBJ2-7 TRBV3-1 few - 14 TGTGCCAGCAGCCCCCGAGTAACGGGATGGGAGCAGTACTTC CASSPRVTGWEQYF
TRBJ1-6 TRBV5-4 - - 14 TGTGCCAGCAGCTCTCAGGGGCTAGGGTCACCCCTCCACTTT CASSSQGLGSPLHF
TRBJ1-2 TRBV25-1 few TRBD1 11 TGTGCCAGCAGGACAGGGGATGGCTACACCTTC CASRTGDGYTF
TRBJ1-5 TRBV19 - - 16 TGTGCCAGTAGTATAGACGAGGTATCGGCGAATCAGCCCCAGCATTTT CASSIDEVSANQPQHF
TRBJ1-1 TRBV29-1 - - 11 TGCAGCGTTGAGTATGGGGGCGTAGCTTTCTTT CSVEYGGVAFF
TRBJ2-2 TRBV4-1 - - 16 TGCGCCAGCAGCCAAGTGAGGGGGCGCGGGGGCGGGGAGCTGTTTTTT CASSQVRGRGGGELFF
TRBJ1-5 TRBV5-1 - - 14 TGCGCCAGCAGCTTGGAACCGAGCAATCAGCCCCAGCATTTT CASSLEPSNQPQHF
TRBJ2-5 TRBV2 - - 14 TGTGCCAGCAAGGCTAGTTGGCAGCAGGAGACCCAGTACTTC CASKASWQQETQYF
TRBJ2-7 TRBV5-1 few TRBD1 14 TGCGCCAGCAGCCTCCGGGACAGGGGGAACGAGCAGTACTTC CASSLRDRGNEQYF
TRBJ2-2 TRBV15 - - 14 TGTGCCACCAGCCGCCAAGGGAGCACCGGGGAGCTGTTTTTT CATSRQGSTGELFF
TRBJ2-7 TRBV20-1 many TRBD2 12 TGCAGTGCTAGTCTAACGGGAGGCGAGCAGTACTTC CSASLTGGEQYF
TRBJ1-6 TRBV11-2 - - 14 TGTGCCAGCACCACACGGGGCCGACTTTCACCCTTCCACTTT CASTTRGRLSPFHF
TRBJ2-1 TRBV11-2 few - 16 TGTGCCAGCAGCTTAGTAGCTCGGGGGACCGATGGGGGGCAGTTCTTC CASSLVARGTDGGQFF
TRBJ2-7 TRBV5-1 few TRBD2 15 TGCGCCAGCAGCTTGGCTAGCGGGAGCTTCTACGAGCAGTACTTC CASSLASGSFYEQYF
TRBJ2-1 TRBV27 - - 15 TGTGCCAGCAGGCGTCTAGGGGACTCCTACAATGAGCAGTTCTTC CASRRLGDSYNEQFF
TRBJ2-1 TRBV24-1 few TRBD2 17 TGTGCCACCAGTGAATATGCCGGGACTAGCGGGCACAATGAGCAGTTCTTC CATSEYAGTSGHNEQFF
TRBJ2-2 TRBV6-1 - TRBD1 16 TGTGCCAGCAGCCCCTACAGGGGGACGAACACCGGGGAGCTGTTTTTT CASSPYRGTNTGELFF
TRBJ2-3 TRBV20-1 few - 14 TGCAGTGCTAGTGGGGGGACAGCGACAGATACGCAGTATTTT CSASGGTATDTQYF
TRBJ2-7 TRBV10-3 few TRBD1 14 TGTGCCATCAGCGGGACGGGACAGCACTACGAGCAGTACTTC CAISGTGQHYEQYF
TRBJ2-1 TRBV7-2 - TRBD1 14 TGTGCCAGCAGCGAGGACAGGGTTGCGAATGAGCAGTTCTTC CASSEDRVANEQFF
TRBJ2-3 TRBV7-8 few TRBD2 15 TGTGCCAGCAGCCAGGGGACTAGCGGGAGAGATACGCAGTATTTT CASSQGTSGRDTQYF
TRBJ2-4 TRBV11-2 - - 17 TGTGCCAGCAGCTTAGACGGGGGGCGTAGGGCCAAAAACATTCAGTACTTC CASSLDGGRRAKNIQYF
TRBJ2-7 TRBV5-4 - TRBD2 15 TGTGCCAGCAGCTTAGGCGGGAGAGGGGTCTACGAGCAGTACTTC CASSLGGRGVYEQYF
TRBJ1-4 TRBV28 - - 12 TGTGCCAGCCAGATACCGGGGGAAAAACTGTTTTTT CASQIPGEKLFF
TRBJ2-2 TRBV28 few - 19 TGTGCCAGCAGTTTAGGAGGAGGGCTAGGGACAGCCTACACCGGGGAGCTGTTTTTT CASSLGGGLGTAYTGELFF
TRBJ2-3 TRBV2 - TRBD2 15 TGTGCCAGCAGGGAGACTAGCGGAGCCACAGATACGCAGTATTTT CASRETSGATDTQYF
TRBJ1-2 TRBV2 few - 11 TGTGCCAGCAGAGGCGGGGTTGGCTACACCTTC CASRGGVGYTF
TRBJ1-1 TRBV7-9 - - 14 TGTGCCAGCAGCTTTCTTTCCCTGAACACTGAAGCTTTCTTT CASSFLSLNTEAFF
TRBJ2-4 TRBV28 few TRBD1 16 TGTGCCAGCAGTTTATATGGACAGGGAACCAAAAACATTCAGTACTTC CASSLYGQGTKNIQYF
TRBJ2-7 TRBV20-1 few TRBD2 14 TGCAGTGCTCTTAGCGGGAGGTCCGCCTACGAGCAGTACTTC CSALSGRSAYEQYF
TRBJ1-3 TRBV20-1 few - 16 TGCAGTGCTAGAGATCAAGCTGGGAGCTCTGGAAACACCATATATTTT CSARDQAGSSGNTIYF
TRBJ2-1 TRBV20-1 once TRBD2 17 TGCAGTGCCAACTACCAGAGGACTAGCGGGAGGTACAATGAGCAGTTCTTC CSANYQRTSGRYNEQFF
TRBJ1-5 TRBV30 few - 13 TGTGCCTGGAGTTGGACGGAAGATCAGCCCCAGCATTTT CAWSWTEDQPQHF
TRBJ2-3 TRBV9 few - 16 TGTGCCAGCAGCCCTTCAGGTGGGACTAGCACAGATACGCAGTATTTT CASSPSGGTSTDTQYF
TRBJ2-7 TRBV7-9 - TRBD1 14 TGTGCCAGCAGCTTGGACAGGGTACCGGACGAGCAGTACTTC CASSLDRVPDEQYF
TRBJ1-2 TRBV2 - - 13 TGTGCCAGCAGTGAAGGGGCAGAGAATGGCTACACCTTC CASSEGAENGYTF
TRBJ2-3 TRBV28 few - 17 TGTGCCAGCAGTTTCTCATCAGGCGGCTGGAGGGTAGATACGCAGTATTTT CASSFSSGGWRVDTQYF
TRBJ2-7 TRBV27 few TRBD2 15 TGTGCCAGCAGCCTTAGCGGGAGCGGCTGGTACGAGCAGTACTTC CASSLSGSGWYEQYF
TRBJ2-7 TRBV7-6 - - 14 TGTGCCAGCAGCCCCCAGGGGGGGGCCTACGAGCAGTACTTC CASSPQGGAYEQYF
TRBJ1-4 TRBV5-6 many TRBD1 14 TGTGCCAGCAGCTTAAAGGGGGCGGGCGAAAAACTGTTTTTT CASSLKGAGEKLFF
TRBJ2-2 TRBV20-1 few - 14 TGCAGTGCTCAGACTAGGATTGGCACCGGGGAGCTGTTTTTT CSAQTRIGTGELFF
TRBJ2-7 TRBV28 - TRBD2 17 TGTGCCAGCAGCTATAAACCCAGGACTAGCGGGAGGTACGAGCAGTACTTC CASSYKPRTSGRYEQYF
TRBJ2-3 TRBV11-2 - TRBD2 20 TGTGCCAGCAGCTTAAAACACCGGACTAGCGGGAGGACCAACACAGATACGCAGTATTTT CASSLKHRTSGRTNTDTQYF
TRBJ1-4 TRBV7-9 few - 16 TGTGCCAGCAGCTTCTCATCCGGGGCAGATAATGAAAAACTGTTTTTT CASSFSSGADNEKLFF
TRBJ2-7 TRBV6-5 - - 17 TGTGCCAGCAGTTCCGCCCTCGGAGCAGGGTTAGCCTACGAGCAGTACTTC CASSSALGAGLAYEQYF